Listed below are T cell receptor beta chains from one sample, sequenced in a study of blood T cell repertoires in COVID-19. Only in-frame clones appear in the TCRdb table, and some are missing; sequencing was by immunoSEQ multiplex PCR. The sample gives 50,000 to 80,000 clones, about three quarters of which show up once; roughly 4.8% is in the top ten. The specimen was peripheral blood. The receptors come from a human donor in a cohort sampled during active COVID-19. Each CDR3 is given with its conserved first and last residue. A D gene is named only where the DNA matches it firmly. Rows give clone size only sometimes, using once, few, many, or a class for an expanded clone.

v_gene: TRBV30; j_gene: TRBJ2-3; d_gene: TRBD2; abundance: NA; CDR3nt: TGTGCCTGGAGTATTAGCGGGGGGGGGCCAGATACGCAGTATTTT; CDR3aa: CAWSISGGGPDTQYF
v_gene: TRBV5-1; j_gene: TRBJ2-5; d_gene: TRBD2; abundance: NA; CDR3nt: TGCGCCAGCAGCGATGGACTAGCGGGGGGCTTTAGGGAGACCCAGTACTTC; CDR3aa: CASSDGLAGGFRETQYF
v_gene: TRBV6-4; j_gene: TRBJ2-1; d_gene: TRBD2; abundance: few; CDR3nt: TGTGCCAGCAGTGACTTAGCGGGGGGGCACGACAATGAGCAGTTCTTC; CDR3aa: CASSDLAGGHDNEQFF
v_gene: TRBV28; j_gene: TRBJ1-4; d_gene: NA; abundance: NA; CDR3nt: TGTGCCAGCAGTCAACACGGACAGCAGTCTATGAAAAAACTGTTTTTT; CDR3aa: CASSQHGQQSMKKLFF
v_gene: TRBV28; j_gene: TRBJ2-1; d_gene: TRBD2; abundance: NA; CDR3nt: TGTGCCAGCAGTCTCCTCCGGACTAGCGGGCTGCAGTTCTTC; CDR3aa: CASSLLRTSGLQFF
v_gene: TRBV5-1; j_gene: TRBJ2-3; d_gene: NA; abundance: NA; CDR3nt: TGCGCCAGCAGCCAGACGACCGGGGTAGCTTTTGATACGCAGTATTTT; CDR3aa: CASSQTTGVAFDTQYF
v_gene: TRBV29-1; j_gene: TRBJ1-1; d_gene: TRBD1; abundance: NA; CDR3nt: TGCAGCGCTCAGGGGGGCAACTTTGAAGCTTTCTTT; CDR3aa: CSAQGGNFEAFF
v_gene: TRBV25-1; j_gene: TRBJ2-5; d_gene: NA; abundance: few; CDR3nt: TGTGCCAGCAGTGAGGAGGGGCGAGAGACCCAGTACTTC; CDR3aa: CASSEEGRETQYF
v_gene: TRBV5-4; j_gene: TRBJ2-5; d_gene: TRBD2; abundance: NA; CDR3nt: TGTGCCAGCAGCTCGGGGGGGGCCTACCAAGAGACCCAGTACTTC; CDR3aa: CASSSGGAYQETQYF
v_gene: TRBV6-2/TRBV6-3; j_gene: TRBJ1-5; d_gene: TRBD1; abundance: once; CDR3nt: TGTGCCAGCAGTTACTCAAGGGACAGGGGGGCCCTCAATCAGCCCCAGCATTTT; CDR3aa: CASSYSRDRGALNQPQHF
v_gene: TRBV7-2; j_gene: TRBJ1-5; d_gene: NA; abundance: once; CDR3nt: TGTGCCAGCAGCTTAGCTGGGGGGAATCAGCCCCAGCATTTT; CDR3aa: CASSLAGGNQPQHF